The clone carrying this T cell receptor beta chain was recorded a few times. Its antigen remains unidentified. PCR primers comprised 60 Vbeta and 13 Jbeta primers. Assay used: immunoSEQ multiplex PCR; TCRdb lists only in-frame clones, some missing. The sample has 100,000 to 150,000 clones; 8% to 11% are singletons. The data were taken from a study of cytomegalovirus exposure and HLA in healthy donors. Study results and caveats: Analyzed later, association rates of TCRs varied across HLA loci, with DRB1 most and HLA-C fewest. It was only CMV serostatus that was available as immune exposure information. Cytomegalovirus-associated status was assigned to about 150 TCR beta chains. HLA restriction was apparent for most CMV-associated TCR beta chains in a later analysis.

Germline V gene data show CDR1 as SGHRS and CDR2 as YFSETQ. This CDR3 contains 14 residues. Trimming pared 3 bases from V and 6 bases from J, leaving 13 bases between. The chain links TRBV5-1 to TRBJ2-1; maybe TRBD1 (6 bases). The sequenced material came from PBMCs. This sequence was found in a woman under 30 in good health and CMV-seropositive. CDR3 DNA sequence: TGCGCCAGCAGCTCCCCCACAGGGTTCAATGAGCAGTTCTTC. It translates to CASSSPTGFNEQFF. The full variable domain, rest sourced from reference TRBV5-1 and TRBJ2-1, is KAGVTQTPRYLIKTRGQQVTLSCSPISGHRSVSWYQQTPGQGLQFLFEYFSETQRNKGNFPGRFSGRQFSNSRSEMNVSTLELGDSALYLCASSSPTGFNEQFFGPGTRLTVL.